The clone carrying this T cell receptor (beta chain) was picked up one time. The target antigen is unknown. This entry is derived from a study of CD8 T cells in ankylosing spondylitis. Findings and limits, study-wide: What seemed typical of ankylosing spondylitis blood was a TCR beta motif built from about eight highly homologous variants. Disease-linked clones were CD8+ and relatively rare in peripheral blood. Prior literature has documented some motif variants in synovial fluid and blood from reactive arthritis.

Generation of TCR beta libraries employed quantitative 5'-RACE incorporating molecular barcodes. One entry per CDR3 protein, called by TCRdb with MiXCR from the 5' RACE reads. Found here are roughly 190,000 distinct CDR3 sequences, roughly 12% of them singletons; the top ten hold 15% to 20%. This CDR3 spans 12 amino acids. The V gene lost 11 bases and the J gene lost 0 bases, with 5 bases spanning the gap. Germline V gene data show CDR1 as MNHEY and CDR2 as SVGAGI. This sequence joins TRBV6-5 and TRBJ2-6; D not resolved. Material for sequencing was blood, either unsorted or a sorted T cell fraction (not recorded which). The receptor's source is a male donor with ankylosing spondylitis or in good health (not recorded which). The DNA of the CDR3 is TGTGCCGTTGGCTCTGGGGCCAACGTCCTGACTTTC. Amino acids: CAVGSGANVLTF.